What follows is one T cell receptor beta chain and its context. Its antigen is undetermined. This sample was taken from a study of shared clonotypes between healthy human individuals. The data were produced by immunoSEQ multiplex PCR, yet TCRdb's version contains in-frame clones alone and is incomplete. The sample carries some 2,100,000 clones, about 93% recorded once. Germline loops: CDR1 ENHRY, CDR2 SYGVKD. With V trimmed by 2 bases and J by 8 bases, 9 bases remained unmatched. There are 16 residues in the CDR3. CD45RO-negative, CCR7-positively selected cells formed the naive CD8 fraction, excluding terminally differentiated effector memory CD45RA+ cells. Regarding the study as a whole: The rarefaction results pointed to incomplete sorted-subset sequencing despite large depth. Sharing of clonotypes among donors was expected to vary with sequencing depth.

The source material was naive CD8+ T cells from PBMCs. The source is a man aged 18-30 years in good health. Some clones in this sample may be carry-over from other donors' samples. The chain combines TRBV10-3 with TRBJ1-2; 12 nucleotides line up with TRBD1. CDR3 in DNA: TGTGCCATCAGTGAGCCTGACGGGACAGGGGGCTCGGGCTACACCTTC. Amino acids: CAISEPDGTGGSGYTF.